What follows are 4 T cell receptor beta chains derived from one specimen sequenced in a study of cytomegalovirus exposure and HLA in healthy donors. Clones were read by immunoSEQ multiplex PCR, and TCRdb kept only the in-frame ones, dropping some. This table has 150,000 to 200,000 clones, roughly nine tenths appearing once. What was sequenced was PBMCs. All receptors derive from a woman between 25 and 40 years old in good health and CMV-seronegative.

The rearrangement joins TRBV30 to TRBJ2-3, with D unclear. Between the trimmed V and J ends, which lost 5 bases and 3 bases, there was a span of 6 bases. The germline V gene has CDR1 GTSNPN and CDR2 SVGIG (reference sequence). The CDR3 runs to 11 residues. In DNA, the CDR3 is TGTGCCTGGCGTCGGACAGATACGCAGTATTTT. It encodes CAWRRTDTQYF.

This clone was recorded only once. The J gene is TRBJ2-1, the V gene TRBV9; TRBD2 might be the D (5 bases). CDR1 is SGDLS, CDR2 YYNGEE, per germline. This CDR3 is 13 amino acids long. V was cut by 1 base and J by 8 bases, with 10 bases left in between. The CDR3 protein is CASSVWTGDEQFF. The CDR3 DNA reads as TGTGCCAGCAGCGTATGGACTGGGGATGAGCAGTTCTTC.

This chain connects TRBV5-1 to TRBJ2-2; no clear D gene. The germline V gene encodes CDR1 SGHRS and CDR2 YFSETQ. Trimming stripped 4 bases from V and 5 bases from J, with 9 bases between. This CDR3 region has 13 residues. CDR3 residues: CASSVIGTGELFF. As DNA, the CDR3 is TGCGCCAGCAGCGTCATTGGTACCGGGGAGCTGTTTTTT.

The chain combines TRBV2 with TRBJ2-5; tentatively, D is TRBD1 (6 bases). V was shortened by 3 bases and J by 5 bases, with 19 bases between the two germline ends. The CDR3 sequence is 16 residues long. Germline CDR1 and CDR2: SNHLY and FYNNEI. The CDR3, as DNA: TGTGCCAGCAGTGATGGTCCCCCAACTAGGGGGGAGACCCAGTACTTC. Encoded protein: CASSDGPPTRGETQYF.